These 27 T cell receptor beta chains share one sample of origin, sequenced in a study of OX40 agonist ivuxolimab in advanced cancers. Profiling relied on immunoSEQ multiplex PCR, and the TCRdb table lists in-frame clones only, not all of them. The sample gives tens of thousands of clones, 94% of which show up once; 15% to 19% is in the top ten. Sequencing was performed on CD4+ or CD8+ T cells sorted from blood, taken in a trial of the OX40 agonist ivuxolimab. The source of these receptors is an adult with an advanced solid tumor such as melanoma, head and neck, liver or kidney cancer.

The V gene is TRBV7-2, the J gene TRBJ2-7, with unresolved D. The V gene lost 5 bases and the J gene lost 0 bases, with 20 bases spanning the gap. The CDR3 runs 17 residues. Germline V gene data show CDR1 as SGHTA and CDR2 as FQGNSA. CDR3 sequence (DNA): TGTGCCAGCAGCCTCGGCCTAGGCGCCTCCTACTCCTACGAGCAGTACTTC. It codes for CASSLGLGASYSYEQYF.

V is TRBV12-2 and J is TRBJ1-1. TRBV12-2 is marked as a pseudogene. The CDR3 is 14 residues long. As DNA, the CDR3 is TGTGCAAGTAGGCTGGGGCGGGGGCACACTGAAGCTTTCTTT. Translated: CASRLGRGHTEAFF.

CDR3 bases: TGTGCCAGCAGTGAGGAGGAATACGAGCAGTACTTC. Residues: CASSEEEYEQYF. The V gene is TRBV25-1, the J gene TRBJ2-7, with D maybe TRBD2 (5 bases). CDR1 and CDR2 (germline): MGHDK, SYGVNS. The V gene lost 3 bases and the J gene lost 4 bases, with 7 bases spanning the gap. The CDR3 totals 12 residues.

This sequence joins TRBV7-2 and TRBJ1-5; no definite D call. The CDR3 contains 13 residues. Germline CDR1 and CDR2: SGHTA and FQGNSA. With 3 bases removed from V and 8 bases from J, the gap between germline ends came to 11 bases. The CDR3 sequence: CASSFWTAEPQHF. The CDR3 region has the DNA TGTGCCAGCAGCTTCTGGACCGCGGAGCCCCAGCATTTT.

The rearrangement uses TRBV9 and TRBJ2-2; D possibly corresponds to TRBD2 (6 bases). The CDR3 spans 16 residues. V was shortened by 3 bases and J by 1 base, with 13 bases between the two germline ends. Germline assignment: CDR1 SGDLS and CDR2 YYNGEE. The CDR3, as DNA: TGTGCCAGCAGCGAGCGGGTCGAAAAGAACACCGGGGAGCTGTTTTTT. As protein: CASSERVEKNTGELFF. Supplemented by reference TRBV9 and TRBJ2-2, the full variable domain reads DSGVTQTPKHLITATGQRVTLRCSPRSGDLSVYWYQQSLDQGLQFLIQYYNGEERAKGNILERFSAQQFPDLHSELNLSSLELGDSALYFCASSERVEKNTGELFFGEGSRLTVL.

V and J are TRBV13 and TRBJ2-1; the D gene could be TRBD1 or TRBD2 (5 bases each). The CDR3 consists of 15 residues. Trimming removed 5 bases at V and 0 bases at J, with 11 bases between. Germline V CDR1 and CDR2: PRHDT, FYEKMQ (reference sequence). The CDR3 nucleotides read TGTGCCAGCAGCCCGGGACCTAGCTCCTACAATGAGCAGTTCTTC. Translation gives CASSPGPSSYNEQFF.

Written as DNA, the CDR3 is TGTGCCAGCAGTCTGGAGCGGGGTAGCAATCAGCCCCAGCATTTT. Its protein is CASSLERGSNQPQHF. This chain joins TRBV5-5 and TRBJ1-5; D not certain. This CDR3 is built from 15 residues. In germline, CDR1 is SGHKS, CDR2 YYEKEE (reference sequence). The V end was cut by 5 bases, the J end by 0 bases, with 12 bases between. The whole variable domain, filled in from reference TRBV5-5 and TRBJ1-5, reads DAGVTQSPTHLIKTRGQQVTLRCSPISGHKSVSWYQQVLGQGPQFIFQYYEKEERGRGNFPDRFSARQFPNYSSELNVNALLLGDSALYLCASSLERGSNQPQHFGDGTRLSIL.

This chain connects TRBV27 to TRBJ2-3, with TRBD1 matching 7 bases. The germline CDR1 and CDR2 sequences are MNHEY and SMNVEV (reference sequence). V was clipped by 2 bases and J by 4 bases; unmatched bases: 0. The CDR3 is 13 residues long. The CDR3 sequence is CASSLGTADTQYF. DNA for the CDR3: TGTGCCAGCAGTTTAGGGACAGCAGATACGCAGTATTTT.

The chain joins TRBV5-1 to TRBJ2-2; D is unclear. The CDR3 has 12 residues. Trimming removed 6 bases at V and 6 bases at J, with 9 bases between. Germline V CDR1 and CDR2: SGHRS, YFSETQ. CDR3 nucleotide sequence: TGCGCCAGCACAGACAAGGCCGGGGAGCTGTTTTTT. It encodes CASTDKAGELFF.

The chain joins TRBV7-2 to TRBJ1-2; a weak D match, TRBD1 (5 bases). The CDR3 totals 13 residues. The V end was cut by 3 bases, the J end by 1 base, with 6 bases between. CDR1 SGHTA and CDR2 FQGNSA come from the germline V gene. CDR3 DNA sequence: TGTGCCAGCAGCTTGGGGCATAACTATGGCTACACCTTC. This translates into CASSLGHNYGYTF.

The chain employs TRBV7-9 and TRBJ2-5; D is perhaps TRBD1 or TRBD2 (5 bases each). The germline V gene has CDR1 SEHNR and CDR2 FQNEAQ (reference sequence). This CDR3 has 14 residues. V was trimmed by 6 bases and J by 1 base, leaving 12 bases between them. CDR3 nucleotide sequence: TGTGCCAGCAGTTGGGGGTCAGTCCAAGAGACCCAGTACTTC. It codes for CASSWGSVQETQYF. The variable domain in full, with the rest retrieved from reference TRBV7-9 and TRBJ2-5, is DTGVSQNPRHKITKRGQNVTFRCDPISEHNRLYWYRQTLGQGPEFLTYFQNEAQLEKSRLLSDRFSAERPKGSFSTLEIQRTEQGDSAMYLCASSWGSVQETQYFGPGTRLLVL.

The chain links TRBV4-3 to TRBJ2-7, with unresolved D. Germline V gene data show CDR1 as LGHNA and CDR2 as YSLEER. The CDR3 consists of 14 residues. Trimming took off 0 bases at V and 7 bases at J, with 13 bases between the two ends. The CDR3 coding sequence is TGCGCCAGCAGCCAAGATGAGGCCGGGTGGGAGCAGTACTTC. It yields the protein CASSQDEAGWEQYF.

This clone appeared a single time. The rearrangement uses TRBV7-6 and TRBJ1-2, with TRBD1 matching over 9 bases. Trimming at V came to 4 bases and at J to 4 bases, leaving 7 bases not matched to a gene. This CDR3 spans 15 amino acids. The germline gives CDR1 SGHVS, CDR2 FNYEAQ. CDR3 DNA sequence: TGTGCCAGCAGCTCAACTACAGGGGGCGGCTATGGCTACACCTTC. Protein sequence: CASSSTTGGGYGYTF. Combining the CDR3 with reference TRBV7-6 and TRBJ1-2 gives the whole variable domain GAGVSQSPRYKVTKRGQDVALRCDPISGHVSLYWYRQALGQGPEFLTYFNYEAQQDKSGLPNDRFSAERPEGSISTLTIQRTEQRDSAMYRCASSSTTGGGYGYTFGSGTRLTVV.

This clone was found a few times. This chain joins TRBV7-9 and TRBJ1-1; D gene unclear. V was trimmed by 8 bases and J by 4 bases, leaving 8 bases between them. The CDR3 covers 11 residues. The V gene's germline CDR1 is SEHNR and CDR2 FQNEAQ (reference sequence). CDR3: CASGVSTEAFF. CDR3 coding DNA: TGTGCCAGCGGGGTAAGCACTGAAGCTTTCTTT.

This chain uses TRBV7-9 with TRBJ2-5; D unresolved. In germline, CDR1 is SEHNR, CDR2 FQNEAQ (reference sequence). The CDR3 has 13 residues. Trimming removed 1 base at V and 7 bases at J, with 10 bases between. CDR3 bases: TGTGCCAGCAGCTTAGATGCCGACGGGACCCAGTACTTC. Translating it yields CASSLDADGTQYF.

This rearrangement joins TRBV4-3 to TRBJ2-1; the match to TRBD2 covers 12 bases. CDR3 length equals 17 residues. With 1 base clipped from V and 4 bases from J, the junction kept 5 bases outside the gene matches. Germline CDR1 LGHNA, CDR2 YSLEER. CDR3 coding DNA: TGCGCCAGCAGCCAAGCCCGGACTAGCGGGATTTACAATGAGCAGTTCTTC. It translates to CASSQARTSGIYNEQFF.

The J gene is TRBJ2-5, the V gene TRBV6-5; D could derive from TRBD1 or TRBD2 (5 bases each). V dropped 5 bases and J dropped 1 base, with 11 bases sitting between them. CDR1 is MNHEY and CDR2 is SVGAGI in the germline V gene. The CDR3 covers 14 residues. The CDR3 DNA follows: TGTGCCAGCAGTAAAGGTGGGGGCCAAGAGACCCAGTACTTC. Its translation: CASSKGGGQETQYF.

The rearrangement joins TRBV28 to TRBJ1-1; the D gene is possibly TRBD1 (6 bases). Germline lookup yields CDR1 MDHEN and CDR2 SYDVKM. This CDR3 region has 13 residues. V lost 6 bases to trimming and J lost 5 bases, with 13 bases between them. CDR3 residues: CASSLGQKTEAFF. In nucleotides, the CDR3 is TGTGCCAGCAGCCTCGGACAGAAAACTGAAGCTTTCTTT. Filled out from reference TRBV28 and TRBJ1-1, the complete variable domain reads DVKVTQSSRYLVKRTGEKVFLECVQDMDHENMFWYRQDPGLGLRLIYFSYDVKMKEKGDIPEGYSVSREKKERFSLILESASTNQTSMYLCASSLGQKTEAFFGQGTRLTVV.

The J gene is TRBJ2-1, the V gene TRBV7-2; D possibly matches TRBD1 or TRBD2 (6 bases each). The CDR3 sequence is 16 residues long. Trimming left V 5 bases short and J 7 bases short, with 21 bases between. Looked up from germline, CDR1 is SGHTA and CDR2 is FQGNSA. CDR3 sequence (DNA): TGTGCCAGCAGCGTAAGGGTAGGGGGGCTCCGGAATGAGCAGTTCTTC. This codes for CASSVRVGGLRNEQFF.

The chain recombines TRBV27 with TRBJ2-7, with 9 bases aligning to TRBD1. This CDR3 has 15 residues. V lost 9 bases, J lost 3 bases, and 12 bases stayed unmatched. Germline CDR1 reads MNHEY; CDR2 reads SMNVEV (reference sequence). The CDR3 region has the DNA TGTGCCAGTGCAGTTGCGGGACAGGGTAACTACGAGCAGTACTTC. As protein: CASAVAGQGNYEQYF.

V gene TRBV29-1 combines with J gene TRBJ1-3, with a tentative D call TRBD1 (5 bases). With 3 bases removed from V and 0 bases from J, the gap between germline ends came to 9 bases. The germline V gene encodes CDR1 SQVTM and CDR2 ANQGSEA. The CDR3 sequence is 14 residues long. CDR3 nucleotide sequence: TGCAGCGTTGAGGGACGGCCCTCTGGAAACACCATATATTTT. It encodes CSVEGRPSGNTIYF.

The genes are TRBV11-3 and TRBJ2-3, with 9 bases aligning to TRBD2. Germline lookup yields CDR1 SGHNT and CDR2 YENEEA. The CDR3 sequence is 17 residues long. V dropped 1 base and J dropped 3; count of bases not matched to a gene: 8. In nucleotides, the CDR3 is TGTGCCAGCAGCTTAGGGTTTAGCGGGAGTCCGACAGATACGCAGTATTTT. This sequence encodes CASSLGFSGSPTDTQYF.

This rearrangement joins TRBV7-6 to TRBJ2-3; 7 bases are shared with TRBD2. This CDR3 contains 16 residues. V lost 5 bases, J lost 0 bases, and 8 bases stayed unmatched. CDR1 is SGHVS and CDR2 is FNYEAQ in the germline V gene. Here the CDR3 reads CASSPTSELSTDTQYF. As DNA, the CDR3 is TGTGCCAGCAGCCCCACTAGCGAACTTAGCACAGATACGCAGTATTTT.

As concerns this clone: One end of the junction is discordant with germline, which a read error may explain. Other DNA sequences of this sample code for an identical CDR3. V gene TRBV7-7 combines with J gene TRBJ2-7; D is possibly TRBD2 (6 bases). The germline gives CDR1 SSHAT, CDR2 FNYEAQ (reference sequence). The CDR3 is made up of 14 amino acids. Here the CDR3 reads CASSPAGNGYEQYF. CDR3 DNA sequence: TGCGCCAGCAGCCCGGCGGGAAACGGATACGAGCAGTACTTC. Supplemented by reference TRBV7-7 and TRBJ2-7, the full variable domain reads GAGVSQSPRYKVTKRGQDVTLRCDPISSHATLYWYQQALGQGPEFLTYFNYEAQPDKSGLPSDRFSAERPEGSISTLTIQRTEQRDSAMYRCASSPAGNGYEQYFGPGTRLTVT.

The chain has TRBV5-6 and TRBJ2-1, with 10 bases that match TRBD2. The junction had 4 bases not matched to a gene; V was cut back by 4 bases and J by 12 bases. In germline, CDR1 is SGHDT, CDR2 YYEEEE. This CDR3 is built from 12 residues. CDR3 residues: CASSLGTSVQFF. CDR3 coding DNA: TGTGCCAGCAGCCTAGGGACTAGCGTGCAGTTCTTC.

This chain joins TRBV9 and TRBJ1-5; D not certain. In germline, CDR1 is SGDLS, CDR2 YYNGEE. V was shortened by 1 base and J by 4 bases, with 6 bases between the two germline ends. The CDR3 has 13 residues. The CDR3 loop reads CASSVNPNQPQHF. CDR3 nucleotide sequence: TGTGCCAGCAGCGTAAACCCTAATCAGCCCCAGCATTTT.

On this clone: A junction end diverges from the germline sequence, so it may reflect a read error. The CDR3 region has the DNA TGTGCCAGCAGCCTAGCCAGACTAGCGGGAGGGAATGAGCAGTTCTTC. This encodes CASSLARLAGGNEQFF. The chain uses TRBV7-9 and TRBJ2-1; 14 nucleotides align to TRBD2. Germline-derived CDR1 and CDR2 are SEHNR and FQNEAQ (reference sequence). CDR3 size: 16 residues.